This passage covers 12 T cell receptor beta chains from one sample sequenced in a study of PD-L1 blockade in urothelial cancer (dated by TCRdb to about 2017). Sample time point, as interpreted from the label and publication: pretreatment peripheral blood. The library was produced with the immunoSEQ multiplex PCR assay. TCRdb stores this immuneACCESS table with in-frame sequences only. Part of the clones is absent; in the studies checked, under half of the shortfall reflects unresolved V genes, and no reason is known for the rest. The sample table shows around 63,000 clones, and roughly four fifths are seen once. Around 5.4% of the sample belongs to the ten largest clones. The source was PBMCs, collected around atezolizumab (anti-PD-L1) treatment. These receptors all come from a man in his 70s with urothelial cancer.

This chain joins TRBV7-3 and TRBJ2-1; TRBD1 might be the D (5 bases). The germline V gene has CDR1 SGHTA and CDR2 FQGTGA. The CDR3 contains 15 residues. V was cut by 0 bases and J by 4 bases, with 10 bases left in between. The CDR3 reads CASSLTAGNYNEQFF. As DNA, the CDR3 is TGTGCCAGCAGCTTAACGGCAGGGAATTACAATGAGCAGTTCTTC.

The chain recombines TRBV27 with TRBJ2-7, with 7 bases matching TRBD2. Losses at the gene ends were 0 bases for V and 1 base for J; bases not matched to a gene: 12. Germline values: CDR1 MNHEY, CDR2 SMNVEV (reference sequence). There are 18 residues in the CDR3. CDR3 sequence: CASSLSARGDSQSYEQYF. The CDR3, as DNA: TGTGCCAGCAGTTTATCGGCCCGGGGGGACTCTCAATCCTACGAGCAGTACTTC.

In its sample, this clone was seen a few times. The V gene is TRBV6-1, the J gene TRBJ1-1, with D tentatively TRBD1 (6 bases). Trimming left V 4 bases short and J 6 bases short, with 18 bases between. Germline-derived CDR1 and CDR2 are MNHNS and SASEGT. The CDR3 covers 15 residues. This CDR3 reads CASSVGTRHRAEAFF. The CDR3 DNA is TGTGCCAGCAGTGTAGGGACACGACATAGGGCTGAAGCTTTCTTT.

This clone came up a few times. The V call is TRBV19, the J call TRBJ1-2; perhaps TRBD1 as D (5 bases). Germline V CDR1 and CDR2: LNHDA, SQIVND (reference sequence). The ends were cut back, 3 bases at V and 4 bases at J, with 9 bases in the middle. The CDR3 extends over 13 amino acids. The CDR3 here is CASSIGRGYGYTF. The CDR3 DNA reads TGTGCCAGTAGTATTGGAAGGGGCTATGGCTACACCTTC.

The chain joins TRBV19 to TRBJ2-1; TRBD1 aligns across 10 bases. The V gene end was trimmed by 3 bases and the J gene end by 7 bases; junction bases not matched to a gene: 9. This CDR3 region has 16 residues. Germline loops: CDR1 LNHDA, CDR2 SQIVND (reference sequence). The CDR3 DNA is TGTGCCAGTAGTATTGGCTCCGGGACAGGGGTGAATGAGCAGTTCTTC. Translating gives CASSIGSGTGVNEQFF.

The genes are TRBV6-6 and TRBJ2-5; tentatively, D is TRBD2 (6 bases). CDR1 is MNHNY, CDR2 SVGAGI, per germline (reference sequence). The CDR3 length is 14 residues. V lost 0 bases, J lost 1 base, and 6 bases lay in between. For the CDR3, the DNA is TGTGCCAGCAGTTACTCGGGGGGCCAAGAGACCCAGTACTTC. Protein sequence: CASSYSGGQETQYF.

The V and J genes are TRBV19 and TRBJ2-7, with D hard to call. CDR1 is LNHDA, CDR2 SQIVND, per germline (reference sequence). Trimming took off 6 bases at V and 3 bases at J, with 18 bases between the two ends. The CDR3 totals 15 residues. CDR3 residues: CASSTTWQARYEQYF. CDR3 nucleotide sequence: TGTGCCAGTAGCACCACGTGGCAGGCTCGCTACGAGCAGTACTTC.

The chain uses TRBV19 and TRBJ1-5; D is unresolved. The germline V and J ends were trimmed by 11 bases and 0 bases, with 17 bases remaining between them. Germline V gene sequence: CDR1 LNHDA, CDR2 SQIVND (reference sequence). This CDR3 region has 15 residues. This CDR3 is CASLRGALSNQPQHF. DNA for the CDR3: TGTGCCTCTCTACGGGGAGCCCTTAGCAATCAGCCCCAGCATTTT.

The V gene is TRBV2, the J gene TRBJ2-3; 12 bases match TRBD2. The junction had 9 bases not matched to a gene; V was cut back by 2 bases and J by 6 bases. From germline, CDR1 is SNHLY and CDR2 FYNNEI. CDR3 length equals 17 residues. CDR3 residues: CASSESRLAGGLDTQYF. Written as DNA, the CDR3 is TGTGCCAGCAGTGAAAGTAGGCTAGCGGGGGGGCTTGATACGCAGTATTTT.

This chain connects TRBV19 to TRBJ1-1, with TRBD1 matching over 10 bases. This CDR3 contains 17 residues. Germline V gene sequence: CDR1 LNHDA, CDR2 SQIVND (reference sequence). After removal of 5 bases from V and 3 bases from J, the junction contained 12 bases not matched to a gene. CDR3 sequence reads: CASSLTGGAGRDTEAFF. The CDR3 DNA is TGTGCCAGTAGTCTGACAGGGGGCGCGGGGAGGGACACTGAAGCTTTCTTT.

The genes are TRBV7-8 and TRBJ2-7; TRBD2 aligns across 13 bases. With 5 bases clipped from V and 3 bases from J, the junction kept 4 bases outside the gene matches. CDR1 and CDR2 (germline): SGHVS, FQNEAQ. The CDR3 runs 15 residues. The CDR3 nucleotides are TGTGCCAGCAGCGAAAGGACTAGCGGGGGCTACGAGCAGTACTTC. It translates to CASSERTSGGYEQYF.

DNA for the CDR3: TGTGCCATCAGTGAGTCCCCGGGACAGGGGGCCGGAAACACCATATATTTT. It yields the protein CAISESPGQGAGNTIYF. The V gene is TRBV10-3, the J gene TRBJ1-3; TRBD1 matches at 12 bases. Unmatched junction bases numbered 4, after V lost 0 bases and J lost 4 bases. CDR1 ENHRY and CDR2 SYGVKD come from the germline V gene. The CDR3 has 17 amino acids.